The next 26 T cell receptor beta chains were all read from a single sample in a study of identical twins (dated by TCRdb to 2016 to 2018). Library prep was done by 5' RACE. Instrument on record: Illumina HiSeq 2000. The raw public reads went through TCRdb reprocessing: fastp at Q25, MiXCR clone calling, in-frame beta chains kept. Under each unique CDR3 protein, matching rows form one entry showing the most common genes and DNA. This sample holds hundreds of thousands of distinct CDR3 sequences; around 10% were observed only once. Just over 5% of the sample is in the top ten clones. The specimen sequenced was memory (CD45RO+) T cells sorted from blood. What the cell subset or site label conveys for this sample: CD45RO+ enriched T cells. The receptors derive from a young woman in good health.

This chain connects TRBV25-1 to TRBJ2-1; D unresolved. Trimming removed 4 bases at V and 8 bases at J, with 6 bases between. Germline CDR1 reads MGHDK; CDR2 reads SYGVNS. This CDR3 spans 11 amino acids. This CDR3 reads CASSGIHEQFF. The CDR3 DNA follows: TGTGCCAGCAGTGGGATCCATGAGCAGTTCTTC.

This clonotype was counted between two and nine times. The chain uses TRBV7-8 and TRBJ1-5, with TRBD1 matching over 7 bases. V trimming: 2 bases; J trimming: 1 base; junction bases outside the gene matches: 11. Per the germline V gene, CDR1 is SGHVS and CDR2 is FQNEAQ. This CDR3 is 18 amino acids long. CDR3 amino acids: CASSLWARQGVSNQPQHF. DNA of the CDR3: TGTGCCAGCAGCTTATGGGCACGACAGGGAGTAAGCAATCAGCCCCAGCATTTT.

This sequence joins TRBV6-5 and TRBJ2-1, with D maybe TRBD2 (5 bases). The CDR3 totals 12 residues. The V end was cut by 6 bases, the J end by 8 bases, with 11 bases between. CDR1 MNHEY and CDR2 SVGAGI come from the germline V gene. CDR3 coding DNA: TGTGCCAGCAGCCTCGAGGGCCATGAGCAGTTCTTC. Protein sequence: CASSLEGHEQFF.

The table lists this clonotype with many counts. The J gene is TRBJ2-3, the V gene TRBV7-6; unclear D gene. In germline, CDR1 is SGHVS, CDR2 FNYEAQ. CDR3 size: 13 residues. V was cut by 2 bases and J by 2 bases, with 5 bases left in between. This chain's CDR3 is CASSLRDTDTQYF. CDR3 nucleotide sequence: TGTGCCAGCAGCTTAAGGGACACAGATACGCAGTATTTT.

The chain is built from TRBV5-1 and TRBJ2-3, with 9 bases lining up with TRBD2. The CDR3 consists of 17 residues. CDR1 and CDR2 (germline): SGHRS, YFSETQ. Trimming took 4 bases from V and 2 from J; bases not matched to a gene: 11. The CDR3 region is CASSPRGSGSYTDTQYF. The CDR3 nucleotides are TGCGCCAGCAGCCCCCGTGGTAGCGGGAGCTACACAGATACGCAGTATTTT.

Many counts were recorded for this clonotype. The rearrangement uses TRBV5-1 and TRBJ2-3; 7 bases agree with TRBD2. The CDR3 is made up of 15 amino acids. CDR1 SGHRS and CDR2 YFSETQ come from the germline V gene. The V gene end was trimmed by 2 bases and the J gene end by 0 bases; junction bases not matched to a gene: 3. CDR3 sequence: CASSLTSVSTDTQYF. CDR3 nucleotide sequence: TGCGCCAGCAGCTTAACTAGCGTAAGCACAGATACGCAGTATTTT.

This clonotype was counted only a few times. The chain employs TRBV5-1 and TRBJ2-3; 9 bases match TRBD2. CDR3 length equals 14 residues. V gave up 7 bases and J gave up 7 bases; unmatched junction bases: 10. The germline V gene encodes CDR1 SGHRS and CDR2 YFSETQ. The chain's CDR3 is CASRAGGGANTQYF. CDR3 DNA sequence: TGCGCCAGCCGAGCGGGCGGGGGGGCGAATACGCAGTATTTT. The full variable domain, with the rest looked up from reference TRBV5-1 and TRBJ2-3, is KAGVTQTPRYLIKTRGQQVTLSCSPISGHRSVSWYQQTPGQGLQFLFEYFSETQRNKGNFPGRFSGRQFSNSRSEMNVSTLELGDSALYLCASRAGGGANTQYFGPGTRLTVL.

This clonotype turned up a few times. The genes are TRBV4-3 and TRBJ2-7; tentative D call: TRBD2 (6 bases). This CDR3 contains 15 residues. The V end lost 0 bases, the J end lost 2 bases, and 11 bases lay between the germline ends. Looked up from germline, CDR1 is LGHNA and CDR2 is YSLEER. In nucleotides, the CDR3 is TGCGCCAGCAGCCAAGATCCACTAGCCACCTACGAGCAGTACTTC. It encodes CASSQDPLATYEQYF.

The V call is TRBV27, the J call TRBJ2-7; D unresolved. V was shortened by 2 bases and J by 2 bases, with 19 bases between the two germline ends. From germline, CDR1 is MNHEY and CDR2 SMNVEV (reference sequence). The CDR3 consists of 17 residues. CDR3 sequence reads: CASSLMGLSDQTYEQYF. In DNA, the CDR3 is TGTGCCAGCAGTTTAATGGGGTTGTCAGACCAGACCTACGAGCAGTACTTC.

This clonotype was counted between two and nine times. Written as DNA, the CDR3 is TGTGCCAGCAGCCAAGAGCTAACGGACAGGGTGAACTATGGCTACACCTTC. This gives the protein CASSQELTDRVNYGYTF. The chain uses TRBV7-9 and TRBJ1-2, with 8 bases aligning to TRBD1. Unmatched junction bases numbered 13, after V lost 5 bases and J lost 2 bases. This CDR3 has 17 residues. In germline, CDR1 is SEHNR, CDR2 FQNEAQ (reference sequence).

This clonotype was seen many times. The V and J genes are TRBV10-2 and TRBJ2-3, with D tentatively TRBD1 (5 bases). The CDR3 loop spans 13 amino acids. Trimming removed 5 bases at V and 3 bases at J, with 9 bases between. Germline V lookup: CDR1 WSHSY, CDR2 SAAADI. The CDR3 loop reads CASSRQGTDTQYF. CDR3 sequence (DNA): TGCGCCAGCAGTAGGCAGGGAACAGATACGCAGTATTTT.

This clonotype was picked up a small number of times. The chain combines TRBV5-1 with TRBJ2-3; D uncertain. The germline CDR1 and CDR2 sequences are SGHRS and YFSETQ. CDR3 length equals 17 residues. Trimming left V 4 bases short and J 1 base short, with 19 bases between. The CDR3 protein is CASSPPTGEWGTDTQYF. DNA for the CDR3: TGCGCCAGCAGCCCGCCGACTGGCGAATGGGGCACAGATACGCAGTATTTT.

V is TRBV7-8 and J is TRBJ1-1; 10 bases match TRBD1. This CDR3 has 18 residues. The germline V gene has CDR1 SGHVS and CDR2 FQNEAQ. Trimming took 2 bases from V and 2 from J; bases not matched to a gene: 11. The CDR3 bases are TGTGCCAGCAGCTTAATTCGTGGGACAGGGGCTTTAAACACTGAAGCTTTCTTT. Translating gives CASSLIRGTGALNTEAFF.

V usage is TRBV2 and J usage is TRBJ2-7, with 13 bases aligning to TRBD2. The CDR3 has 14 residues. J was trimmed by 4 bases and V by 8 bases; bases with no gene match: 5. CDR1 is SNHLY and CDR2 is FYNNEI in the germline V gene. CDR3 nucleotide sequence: TGTGCCAGCCGAGGACTAGCGGGGGTGTACGAGCAGTACTTC. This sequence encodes CASRGLAGVYEQYF.

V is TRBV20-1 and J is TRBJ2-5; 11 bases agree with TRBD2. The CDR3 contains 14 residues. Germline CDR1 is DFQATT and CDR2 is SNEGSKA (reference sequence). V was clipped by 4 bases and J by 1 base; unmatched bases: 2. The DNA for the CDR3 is TGCAGTGCTAAGGGGACTAGCGGCCAAGAGACCCAGTACTTC. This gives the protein CSAKGTSGQETQYF.

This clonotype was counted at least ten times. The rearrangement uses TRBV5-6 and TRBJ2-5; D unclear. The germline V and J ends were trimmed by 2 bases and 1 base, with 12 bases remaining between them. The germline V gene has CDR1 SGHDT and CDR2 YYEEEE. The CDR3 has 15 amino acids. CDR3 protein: CASSFELQAQETQYF. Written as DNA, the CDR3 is TGTGCCAGCAGCTTTGAACTTCAGGCCCAAGAGACCCAGTACTTC.

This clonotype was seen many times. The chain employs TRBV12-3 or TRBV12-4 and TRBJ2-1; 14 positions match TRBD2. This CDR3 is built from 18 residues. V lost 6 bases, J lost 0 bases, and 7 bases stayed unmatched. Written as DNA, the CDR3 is TGTGCCAGCAGCTCAAGACTAGCGGGAGGGAGCTCCTACAATGAGCAGTTCTTC. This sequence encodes CASSSRLAGGSSYNEQFF.

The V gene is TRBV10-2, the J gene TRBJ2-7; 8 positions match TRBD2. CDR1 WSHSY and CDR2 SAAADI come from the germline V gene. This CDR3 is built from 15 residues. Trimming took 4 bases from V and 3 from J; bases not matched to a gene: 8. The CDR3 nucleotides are TGCGCCAGCAGTGGATGGTTGGCGGGGGGCTACGAGCAGTACTTC. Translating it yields CASSGWLAGGYEQYF.

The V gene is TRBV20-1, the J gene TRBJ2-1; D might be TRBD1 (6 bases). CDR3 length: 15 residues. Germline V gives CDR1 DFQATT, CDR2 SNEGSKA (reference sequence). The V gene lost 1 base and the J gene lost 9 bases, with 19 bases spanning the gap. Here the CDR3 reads CSARVAGQLLAEQFF. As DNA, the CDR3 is TGCAGTGCTAGAGTAGCCGGACAGTTGTTAGCTGAGCAGTTCTTC.

The CDR3 nucleotides read TGCGCCAGCAGCTTGAGGGACAGGGTGAACTATGGCTACACCTTC. Protein: CASSLRDRVNYGYTF. The V and J genes are TRBV5-1 and TRBJ1-2; 9 nucleotides agree with TRBD1. V dropped 1 base and J dropped 2; count of bases not matched to a gene: 3. CDR1 and CDR2 from the germline V gene are SGHRS and YFSETQ. This CDR3 comprises 15 residues.

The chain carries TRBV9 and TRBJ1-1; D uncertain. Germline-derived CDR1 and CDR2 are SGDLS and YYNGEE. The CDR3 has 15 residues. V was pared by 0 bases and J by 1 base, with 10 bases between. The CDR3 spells CASSVEERQNTEAFF. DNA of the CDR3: TGTGCCAGCAGCGTAGAGGAACGGCAGAACACTGAAGCTTTCTTT.

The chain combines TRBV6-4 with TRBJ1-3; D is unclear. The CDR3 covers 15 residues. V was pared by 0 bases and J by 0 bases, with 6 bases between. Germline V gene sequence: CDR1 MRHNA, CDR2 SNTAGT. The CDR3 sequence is CASSDSLPSGNTIYF. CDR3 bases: TGTGCCAGCAGTGACTCACTTCCCTCTGGAAACACCATATATTTT.

In nucleotides, the CDR3 is TGTGCCAGCTCACCACCTGCAGGGAAAGAGACCCAGTACTTC. Translation: CASSPPAGKETQYF. The chain has TRBV18 and TRBJ2-5; perhaps TRBD1 as D (5 bases). Per the germline V gene, CDR1 is KGHSH and CDR2 is LQKENI. The CDR3 sequence is 14 residues long. V was clipped by 0 bases and J by 3 bases, with 8 bases between them.

The CDR3 nucleotides are TGTGCCAGCAGCTTAAATTCAAATGGCTACACCTTC. Protein sequence: CASSLNSNGYTF. This rearrangement joins TRBV7-2 to TRBJ1-2; D is unclear. The CDR3 sequence is 12 residues long. Germline V lookup: CDR1 SGHTA, CDR2 FQGNSA. Trimming cost V 2 bases and J 6 bases, with 7 bases left between them. The full variable domain, completed using reference TRBV7-2 and TRBJ1-2, is GAGVSQSPSNKVTEKGKDVELRCDPISGHTALYWYRQSLGQGLEFLIYFQGNSAPDKSGLPSDRFSAERTGGSVSTLTIQRTQQEDSAVYLCASSLNSNGYTFGSGTRLTVV.

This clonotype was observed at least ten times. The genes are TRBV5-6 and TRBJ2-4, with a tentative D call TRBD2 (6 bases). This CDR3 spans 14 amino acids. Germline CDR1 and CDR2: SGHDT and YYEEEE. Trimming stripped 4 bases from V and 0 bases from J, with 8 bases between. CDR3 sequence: CASSAGLAKNIQYF. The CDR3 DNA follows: TGTGCCAGCAGCGCGGGACTAGCCAAAAACATTCAGTACTTC.

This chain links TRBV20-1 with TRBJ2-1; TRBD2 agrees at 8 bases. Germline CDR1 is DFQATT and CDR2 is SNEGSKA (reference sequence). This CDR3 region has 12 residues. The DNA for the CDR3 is TGCAGCTTTGGACTAGCCGACGAGGAGCAGTTCTTC. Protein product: CSFGLADEEQFF.